This T cell receptor (beta chain) stems from a study of metastatic and nonmetastatic thyroid tumors. Study in general: Samples came from malignant and benign thyroid patients, and repertoires were compared across blood and tumor or nodule tissue. Study-level findings and limits: In both blood and tumor samples, TCR beta diversity was reported significantly higher for malignant than benign nodules.

About this clone: Its specificity is unknown.

MiXCR reprocessed the PCR reads for TCRdb. The table shows over 20,000 clones, with roughly 29% occurring only once. Among the patients, none had received any treatment before thyroid surgery. V lost 7 bases, J lost 5 bases, and 23 bases lay in between. The CDR3 consists of 16 residues. The germline gives CDR1 MNHNS, CDR2 SASEGT. The chain has TRBV6-1 and TRBJ1-2; no clear D. The receptor's source is a female donor with papillary thyroid cancer or a benign thyroid nodule (not recorded which). Some clones in this sample may be carry-over from other donors' samples. Sequencing was carried out using blood. CDR3 in amino acids: CASKNPGLGDRYGYTF. The DNA for the CDR3 is TGTGCCAGCAAGAACCCCGGTCTGGGAGATAGGTATGGCTACACCTTC.